This T cell receptor beta chain was captured by sequencing in a study of blood T cell repertoires in COVID-19 (dated by TCRdb to the early 2020s). Some background on the complete study: Samples covering the acute and convalescent phases of COVID-19 were provided by collaborators in the United States, Italy and Spain. The prospective study material was composed of cDNA or gDNA derived from T cells, B-cell-depleted T cells, or PBMCs. The dataset comprised deeply sampled blood TCRbeta repertoires from subjects exposed to, actively infected with, or recovered from COVID-19. The repertoires were released in a freely available public database intended as a resource for research on the immune response to SARS-CoV-2. The samples were drawn from the first 160 participants of the ongoing ImmuneRACE study and from over 950 subjects provided by 6 global collaborators. A de-identified subject ID, COVID-19 status, age in years and sex were almost always included in the sample metadata. Where HLA class I and class II types were available, the types were taken from metadata supplied by the sample provider, not from assay-based typing.

In the case of this clone: Its antigen is still unknown. It has no much larger one-base neighbor in the sample; base qualities were not kept.

Paper-wide results and their limitations: The amount of clinical and demographic metadata varied by source and participant and was provided uncurated.

From the cysteine up to the phenylalanine, the CDR3 has a length of 15 residues. Only the CDR3 portion is preserved as DNA: 45 bases, with reading frame beginning at the first base. V loses 1 base at its end and J loses 11 bases; junction bases beyond the gene matches: 12. The germline V gene provides CDR1 SGHRS and CDR2 YFSETQ. TCRbeta CDR3 regions were amplified from genomic DNA by means of the immunoSEQ Assay, a bias-controlled multiplex PCR. Concerning the study's data processing: Nucleated cell counts per sample were estimated from amplification of reference gene primers within the assay. Sequence reads were collapsed and filtered to measure the absolute abundance of every unique TCRbeta CDR3 rearrangement. For each sample, productive Simpson clonality was calculated as the square root of Simpson's diversity index over productive rearrangements. The source is immuneACCESS, and TCRdb retained only in-frame sequences with V and J called. Part of the clones is not carried over; for the studies checked, unresolved V genes explain less than half of this, and the remainder is unexplained. V and J calls and clone size follow that table, whereas D and trimming were derived from the DNA. Recorded for this sample are about 260,000 clones; more than 80% of them occurred a single time. The ten largest clones represent about 2.2% of the sample.

Participants in the prospective study were enrolled through a virtual design, were aged roughly 18 to 100 years, and lived in approximately 25 United States geographic areas. In the prospective study, participants were assigned to cohorts based on the clinical history participants reported in a screening survey and a study questionnaire. Recovered participants in ImmuneRACE Cohort 3 were defined as having two consecutive negative NP/OP PCR tests, clearance from a healthcare professional, or resolution of symptoms. In the prospective study, whole blood, serum and a nasopharyngeal or oropharyngeal swab were collected from each participant by mobile phlebotomists. Over a 2-month period, participants in the prospective study had the option of providing additional blood draws and questionnaires. Before DNA extraction, prospective study blood samples were shipped either frozen or at room temperature.

Recombination joined TRBV5-1 with TRBJ1-1; 9 bases in the middle match TRBD1. The origin of this receptor is a woman younger than 30 who had recovered from COVID-19. Sequencing used PBMCs or T cells enriched from blood (not recorded which). The bases read TGCGCCAGCAGCTTGCTGAGCGTTGGGACAGGGCGGGCTTTCTTT. It translates as CASSLLSVGTGRAFF.